This T cell receptor beta chain emerged from a study of cytomegalovirus exposure and HLA in healthy donors. Germline V gene data show CDR1 as KGHSH and CDR2 as LQKENI. The CDR3 length is 16 residues. Losses at the gene ends were 4 bases for V and 9 bases for J; bases not matched to a gene: 12. 60 Vbeta and 13 Jbeta primers were used in PCR. The assay was immunoSEQ multiplex PCR, and TCRdb's table has in-frame clones only and misses some. Of 75,000 to 95,000 clones in the sample, 69% are singletons; the top ten hold 2.5% to 3%. The TCR sequence derives from a man between 45 and 60 years old in good health and CMV-seronegative. This chain uses TRBV18 with TRBJ1-6, with 7 bases fitting TRBD1. Sequenced sample: PBMCs. Here the CDR3 reads CASSQNDRALSSPLHF. The CDR3 coding sequence is TGTGCCAGCTCACAAAATGACAGGGCCTTAAGTTCACCCCTCCACTTT. The variable domain in full, completed from reference TRBV18 and TRBJ1-6, reads NAGVMQNPRHLVRRRGQEARLRCSPMKGHSHVYWYRQLPEEGLKFMVYLQKENIIDESGMPKERFSAEFPKEGPSILRIQQVVRGDSAAYFCASSQNDRALSSPLHFGNGTRLTVT.